The clone carrying this T cell receptor (beta chain) was counted only a few times. What it binds is not known. The CDR3 contains 17 residues. Between the trimmed V and J ends, which lost 5 bases and 2 bases, there was a span of 18 bases. The sample originates from a study of T-cell memory formation after mild COVID-19. On the study more broadly: Most TCR clusters belonged to a single donor. Study-wide results and limits: CM and EM subsets held most contracting CD4+ clones; EMRA held CD8+ ones. From day 15 to 85, contracting clones were balanced between CD4 and CD8, whereas later expanders leaned toward CD4+. Researchers found some responding clones in pre-infection memory, a sign that cross-reactive memory joined.

MiXCR was run by TCRdb on the 5' RACE reads, yielding one entry per CDR3 protein. The sample carries about 340,000 distinct CDR3 sequences, under 25% recorded once. V gene TRBV12-3 or TRBV12-4 combines with J gene TRBJ1-4; TRBD1 is a possible D gene (5 bases). This receptor was taken from an adult woman who had mild COVID-19 (a few samples of this study predate the infection). Cell type and time point are not known. The sequenced sample consisted of PBMCs or a T cell subset sorted from them (not recorded which). CDR3 bases: TGTGCCAGCAGTCCGCCAGGGAACCAAGGGACTAATGAAAAACTGTTTTTT. Amino acids: CASSPPGNQGTNEKLFF.